This TCR beta chain is from a study of T cells in Graves' hyperthyroidism and ophthalmopathy. Study-wide findings and caveats: The majority of expanded thyroid clonotypes above 0.001 also appeared in blood. Model output signaled ophthalmopathy a median 6.5 months ahead of onset. Classification by a 13 V-J model distinguished ophthalmopathy from stable hyperthyroidism.

V lost 4 bases and J lost 0, with 16 bases in between. Germline CDR1 is SGDLS and CDR2 is YYNGEE. CDR3 length equals 16 residues. The TCR beta CDR3 regions underwent amplification using RNA transcripts as the source. Carried out on the TCR CDR3, a first-round RT-PCR used the HTBI primer set. TCRdb re-called the multiplex PCR reads with MiXCR, one entry per CDR3 protein. In the table there are 650,000 to 800,000 distinct CDR3 sequences, less than 45% of which are singletons. Concerning this clonotype itself: Its antigen is unknown.

Patients having uncontrolled infection, another autoimmune disease, pregnancy or lactation were not included. This TCR was recovered from an adult man with Graves' disease, either hyperthyroidism or ophthalmopathy (not recorded which). V usage is TRBV9 and J usage is TRBJ1-2; TRBD1 might be the D (5 bases). The specimen was peripheral blood or thyroid tissue (not recorded which). CDR3 sequence reads: CASSSGLDTSNYGYTF. The CDR3 DNA reads as TGTGCCAGCAGCTCCGGGCTGGACACATCTAACTATGGCTACACCTTC.